Presented here are 25 T cell receptor beta chains from one specimen sequenced in a study of T cells after yellow fever vaccination. One entry per CDR3 protein results from TCRdb running MiXCR on the 5' RACE reads. The repertoire holds under 80,000 distinct CDR3 sequences, with 7.4% as singletons. The source was CD8+ T cells sorted from PBMCs, collected 15 days after the yellow fever booster vaccination. All receptors come from a man between 25 and 39 years old who received the YFV17D yellow fever vaccine.

The sample holds many counts of this clonotype. The rearrangement joins TRBV7-9 to TRBJ1-1; D is unresolved. This CDR3 has 12 amino acids. CDR1 SEHNR and CDR2 FQNEAQ come from the germline V gene (reference sequence). Trimming left V 0 bases short and J 6 bases short, with 5 bases between. CDR3: CASSLALAEAFF. CDR3 coding DNA: TGTGCCAGCAGCTTAGCGCTGGCTGAAGCTTTCTTT.

There are many counts of this clonotype. The rearrangement joins TRBV6-2 or TRBV6-3 to TRBJ2-6; D not certain. Trimming shortened V by 2 bases and J by 0 bases, and 2 bases separated the two germline ends. Germline V CDR1 and CDR2: MNHEY, SVGEGT. This CDR3 has 14 amino acids. The CDR3 bases are TGTGCCAGCAGTTACGGCTCTGGGGCCAACGTCCTGACTTTC. As protein: CASSYGSGANVLTF.

This clonotype was detected many times. The gene calls are TRBV15 and TRBJ2-1; D gene uncertain. The V end lost 4 bases, the J end lost 0 bases, and 10 bases lay between the germline ends. Germline lookup yields CDR1 LNHNV and CDR2 YYDKDF (reference sequence). The CDR3 loop spans 15 amino acids. The CDR3 bases are TGTGCCACCAGCACTTGGTCCAGCTCCTACAATGAGCAGTTCTTC. Encoded protein: CATSTWSSSYNEQFF.

This clonotype was detected ten times or more. The chain links TRBV7-6 to TRBJ2-7, with D possibly being TRBD1 or TRBD2 (5 bases each). Germline CDR1 is SGHVS and CDR2 is FNYEAQ. The ends were cut back, 5 bases at V and 1 base at J, with 12 bases in the middle. The CDR3 has 14 residues. For the CDR3, the DNA is TGTGCCAGCAGCCAAGGGACGGCATCCTACGAGCAGTACTTC. Translation gives CASSQGTASYEQYF.

This clonotype was observed many times. This chain links TRBV12-3 or TRBV12-4 with TRBJ2-5, with TRBD1 matching over 8 bases. The V gene end was trimmed by 5 bases and the J gene end by 3 bases; junction bases not matched to a gene: 8. This CDR3 contains 15 residues. The CDR3, as DNA: TGTGCCAGCAGTGCTCGGACAGGGTTGAAAGAGACCCAGTACTTC. This sequence encodes CASSARTGLKETQYF.

V is TRBV18 and J is TRBJ1-2; TRBD1 is a possible D gene (5 bases). Trimming cost V 3 bases and J 2 bases, with 10 bases left between them. The CDR3 sequence is 14 residues long. Per germline, CDR1 KGHSH and CDR2 LQKENI. CDR3 sequence: CASSPGGSNYGYTF. CDR3 bases: TGTGCCAGCTCACCCGGGGGGTCGAACTATGGCTACACCTTC.

Many counts were recorded for this clonotype. J is TRBJ2-1 and V is TRBV15; 7 nucleotides line up with TRBD1. This CDR3 spans 14 amino acids. Germline V gene data show CDR1 as LNHNV and CDR2 as YYDKDF (reference sequence). V lost 1 base, J lost 6 bases, and 3 bases stayed unmatched. CDR3 DNA: TGTGCCACCAGCAGAGGACAGGGTCTCAATGAGCAGTTCTTC. It translates to CATSRGQGLNEQFF.

This clonotype was recorded many times. The CDR3 bases are TGTGCCACCAGAGATCAGGGACTACCCACCGGGGAGCTGTTTTTT. Amino acids: CATRDQGLPTGELFF. The chain is built from TRBV24-1 and TRBJ2-2; 7 bases match TRBD2. Trimming removed 7 bases from V and 4 bases from J; junction bases left unmatched: 8. This CDR3 spans 15 amino acids. Germline loops: CDR1 KGHDR, CDR2 SFDVKD.

This clonotype was seen repeatedly, ten times or more. CDR3 DNA: TGTGCCAGCAGTCCCCGAGCCAGCTTGGGCTATGGCTACACCTTC. It codes for CASSPRASLGYGYTF. The V and J genes are TRBV27 and TRBJ1-2; D is undetermined. This CDR3 has 15 residues. CDR1 and CDR2 from the germline V gene are MNHEY and SMNVEV (reference sequence). Trimming removed 5 bases at V and 4 bases at J, with 17 bases between.

There are many counts of this clonotype. The gene calls are TRBV7-2 and TRBJ2-7; 7 bases are shared with TRBD2. Looked up from germline, CDR1 is SGHTA and CDR2 is FQGNSA. V trimming: 2 bases; J trimming: 2 bases; junction bases outside the gene matches: 9. CDR3 length: 16 amino acids. CDR3 sequence reads: CASSLILVGGTYEQYF. CDR3 in DNA: TGTGCCAGCAGCTTAATCTTAGTCGGGGGGACCTACGAGCAGTACTTC.

This clonotype was recorded many times. The CDR3 nucleotides are TGTGCCAGCAAAGGGGAGCCCCAACATGAGCAGTTCTTC. Protein sequence: CASKGEPQHEQFF. The V gene is TRBV6-1, the J gene TRBJ2-1; TRBD1 or TRBD2 may be the D gene (5 bases each). V lost 7 bases, J lost 8 bases, and 15 bases lay in between. Germline assignment: CDR1 MNHNS and CDR2 SASEGT. This CDR3 comprises 13 residues.

This chain links TRBV18 with TRBJ2-5; perhaps TRBD2 as D (6 bases). Looked up from germline, CDR1 is KGHSH and CDR2 is LQKENI. Trimming stripped 3 bases from V and 1 base from J, with 9 bases between. This CDR3 contains 14 residues. Here the CDR3 reads CASSPGLSQETQYF. CDR3 DNA: TGTGCCAGCTCACCGGGACTTTCCCAAGAGACCCAGTACTTC.

This clonotype was seen at least ten times. The chain couples TRBV7-6 to TRBJ2-1, with a tentative D call TRBD2 (6 bases). This CDR3 has 16 residues. Between the trimmed V and J ends, which lost 7 bases and 0 bases, there was a span of 16 bases. Germline CDR1 is SGHVS and CDR2 is FNYEAQ. DNA for the CDR3: TGTGCCAGCACCCCCCTGGGACTCAGCTCCTACAATGAGCAGTTCTTC. Translated: CASTPLGLSSYNEQFF.

This clonotype was detected many times. The genes are TRBV11-2 and TRBJ2-7; no firm D call. Trimming removed 2 bases from V and 7 bases from J, with 9 bases in between. The length of the CDR3 is 12 residues. Germline V gene lookup returns CDR1 SGHAT and CDR2 FQNNGV. CDR3 nucleotide sequence: TGTGCCAGCAGCTTATATTCCCCTGAGCAGTACTTC. Its protein product is CASSLYSPEQYF.

Ten or more counts support this clonotype. The V call is TRBV18, the J call TRBJ2-5, with 7 nucleotides matching TRBD1. The V gene end was trimmed by 5 bases and the J gene end by 5 bases; junction bases not matched to a gene: 8. The germline gives CDR1 KGHSH, CDR2 LQKENI. This CDR3 is built from 14 residues. The CDR3 protein is CASSKTGNGETQYF. CDR3 coding DNA: TGTGCCAGCTCAAAGACAGGGAATGGGGAGACCCAGTACTTC.

This clonotype was detected many times. The rearrangement links TRBV12-3 or TRBV12-4 to TRBJ2-7; TRBD2 is a possible D gene (6 bases). The CDR3 totals 14 residues. The ends were cut back, 5 bases at V and 5 bases at J, with 16 bases in the middle. In DNA, the CDR3 is TGTGCCAGCAGTCACGGGGACTTACCTCACGAGCAGTACTTC. It yields the protein CASSHGDLPHEQYF.

This clonotype was observed at least ten times. V gene TRBV7-9 combines with J gene TRBJ2-1, with 9 nucleotides matching TRBD2. With V trimmed by 5 bases and J by 6 bases, 11 bases remained unmatched. The germline V gene has CDR1 SEHNR and CDR2 FQNEAQ (reference sequence). There are 16 residues in the CDR3. CDR3 nucleotide sequence: TGTGCCAGCAGCAATAGCGGGAGTCTCTTTTCCAATGAGCAGTTCTTC. Protein product: CASSNSGSLFSNEQFF.

This clonotype has ten or more counts. The chain joins TRBV7-6 to TRBJ2-2, with D perhaps being TRBD1 or TRBD2 (5 bases each). Germline V gene lookup returns CDR1 SGHVS and CDR2 FNYEAQ. The CDR3 runs 15 residues. V lost 7 bases and J lost 6, with 18 bases in between. The DNA for the CDR3 is TGTGCCAGCACCAGATCCGGGACGTCCTCCGGGGAGCTGTTTTTT. Protein sequence: CASTRSGTSSGELFF.

In this sample, this clonotype turned up many times. The J gene is TRBJ2-1, the V gene TRBV27; no definite D call. Germline V gene data show CDR1 as MNHEY and CDR2 as SMNVEV (reference sequence). Trimming took 5 bases from V and 8 from J, leaving 7 bases between them. CDR3 length: 11 amino acids. The CDR3 nucleotides are TGTGCCAGCAGTACAGCCTATGAGCAGTTCTTC. This codes for CASSTAYEQFF.

This clonotype occurred a few times. The chain has TRBV30 and TRBJ2-4; no definite D call. Germline V gene lookup returns CDR1 GTSNPN and CDR2 SVGIG (reference sequence). Trimming removed 1 base at V and 0 bases at J, with 13 bases between. The length of the CDR3 is 16 residues. As DNA, the CDR3 is TGTGCCTGGAGTGCCAGTCCCCTACTAGCCAAAAACATTCAGTACTTC. Its translation is CAWSASPLLAKNIQYF.

This clonotype appeared many times. This chain joins TRBV9 and TRBJ2-1; the D gene is possibly TRBD2 (6 bases). With 4 bases removed from V and 8 bases from J, the gap between germline ends came to 13 bases. This CDR3 is 13 amino acids long. Germline V gene sequence: CDR1 SGDLS, CDR2 YYNGEE. This CDR3 reads CASSSGDEDEQFF. The CDR3 DNA is TGTGCCAGCAGCTCGGGGGACGAAGATGAGCAGTTCTTC.

The sample holds many counts of this clonotype. This chain joins TRBV29-1 and TRBJ2-7; TRBD1 is a possible D gene (5 bases). The CDR3 spans 11 residues. The V gene lost 7 bases and the J gene lost 2 bases, with 9 bases spanning the gap. Germline V gene data show CDR1 as SQVTM and CDR2 as ANQGSEA. CDR3 DNA sequence: TGCAGCGCATGGGGCCCCTACGAGCAGTACTTC. Protein sequence: CSAWGPYEQYF.

This clonotype was picked up many times. The rearrangement uses TRBV6-5 and TRBJ2-1; 11 bases agree with TRBD2. J gave up 5 bases and V 2 bases, and 5 bases lay outside the gene matches. The CDR3 covers 16 residues. CDR1 is MNHEY, CDR2 SVGAGI, per germline. The CDR3 DNA reads TGTGCCAGCAGTTACCTTGGGACTAGCGGACACAATGAGCAGTTCTTC. This translates into CASSYLGTSGHNEQFF.

This clonotype was counted many times. CDR3 DNA: TGTGCCAGCAGTGATCCAAACAACTACCCCGATCATCTCACGCAGTATTTT. This translates into CASSDPNNYPDHLTQYF. The rearrangement uses TRBV6-1 and TRBJ2-3, with D unclear. Trimming removed 3 bases at V and 9 bases at J, with 25 bases between. The germline CDR1 and CDR2 sequences are MNHNS and SASEGT. CDR3 length equals 17 residues.

This clonotype was seen ten or more times. This sequence joins TRBV5-5 and TRBJ1-5; 12 positions agree with TRBD1. V shed 2 bases and J 7 bases; nucleotides not matched to a gene: 1. This CDR3 has 14 amino acids. Germline lookup yields CDR1 SGHKS and CDR2 YYEKEE (reference sequence). The CDR3: CASSFGTGGQPQHF. The DNA of the CDR3 is TGTGCCAGCAGCTTCGGGACAGGGGGCCAGCCCCAGCATTTT.